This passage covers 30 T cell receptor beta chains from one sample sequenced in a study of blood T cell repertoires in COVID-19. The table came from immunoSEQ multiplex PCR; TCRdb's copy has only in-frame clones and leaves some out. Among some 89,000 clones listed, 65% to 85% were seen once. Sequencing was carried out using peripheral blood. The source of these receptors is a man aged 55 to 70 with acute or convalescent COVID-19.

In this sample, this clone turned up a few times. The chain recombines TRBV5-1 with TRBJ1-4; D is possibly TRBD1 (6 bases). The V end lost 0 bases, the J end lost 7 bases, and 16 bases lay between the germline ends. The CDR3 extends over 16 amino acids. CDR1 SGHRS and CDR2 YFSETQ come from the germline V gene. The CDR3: CASSLAEVRGGEKLFF. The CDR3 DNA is TGCGCCAGCAGCTTGGCCGAGGTCAGGGGTGGTGAAAAACTGTTTTTT. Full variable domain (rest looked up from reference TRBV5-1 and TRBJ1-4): KAGVTQTPRYLIKTRGQQVTLSCSPISGHRSVSWYQQTPGQGLQFLFEYFSETQRNKGNFPGRFSGRQFSNSRSEMNVSTLELGDSALYLCASSLAEVRGGEKLFFGSGTQLSVL.

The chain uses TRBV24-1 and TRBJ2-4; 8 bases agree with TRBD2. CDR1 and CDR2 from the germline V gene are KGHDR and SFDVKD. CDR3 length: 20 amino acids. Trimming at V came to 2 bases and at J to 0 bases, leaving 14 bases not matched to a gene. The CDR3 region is CATSDSHSVAGILAKNIQYF. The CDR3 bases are TGTGCCACCAGTGATTCCCATTCTGTAGCGGGGATACTAGCCAAAAACATTCAGTACTTC.

Here the CDR3 DNA reads TGTGCCAGCAGCCCTAGTCAGTTGACTGAAGCTTTCTTT. Amino acid sequence: CASSPSQLTEAFF. The J gene is TRBJ1-1, the V gene TRBV14; D not resolved. The germline V gene has CDR1 SGHDN and CDR2 FVKESK. Trimming shortened V by 4 bases and J by 5 bases, and 11 bases separated the two germline ends. The CDR3 loop spans 13 amino acids.

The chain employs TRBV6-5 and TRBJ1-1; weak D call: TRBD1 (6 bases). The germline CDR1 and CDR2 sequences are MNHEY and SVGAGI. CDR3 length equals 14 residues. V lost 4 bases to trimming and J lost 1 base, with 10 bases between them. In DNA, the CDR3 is TGTGCCAGCAGTTCGACGGACAGGAACACTGAAGCTTTCTTT. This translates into CASSSTDRNTEAFF.

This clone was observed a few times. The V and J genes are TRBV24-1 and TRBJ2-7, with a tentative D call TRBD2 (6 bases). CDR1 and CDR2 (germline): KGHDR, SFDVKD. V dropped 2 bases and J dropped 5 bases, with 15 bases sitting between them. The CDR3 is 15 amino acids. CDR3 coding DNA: TGTGCCACCAGTGATTCGTCCGGGACTTGGGACGAGCAGTACTTC. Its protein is CATSDSSGTWDEQYF.

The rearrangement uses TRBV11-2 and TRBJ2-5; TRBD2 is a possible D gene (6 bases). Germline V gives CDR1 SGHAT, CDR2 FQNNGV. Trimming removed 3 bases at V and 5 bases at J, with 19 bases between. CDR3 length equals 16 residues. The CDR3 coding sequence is TGTGCCAGCAGCTTGGGAGTTCAGGGCGGGGCGGAGACCCAGTACTTC. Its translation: CASSLGVQGGAETQYF.

In DNA form, the CDR3 reads TGTGCCACCGCGGTTTCTGGGGCCAACGTCCTGACTTTC. This translates into CATAVSGANVLTF. The chain is built from TRBV24-1 and TRBJ2-6; D not certain. CDR1 and CDR2 (germline): KGHDR, SFDVKD. The CDR3 consists of 13 residues. The V gene lost 9 bases and the J gene lost 1 base, with 6 bases spanning the gap.

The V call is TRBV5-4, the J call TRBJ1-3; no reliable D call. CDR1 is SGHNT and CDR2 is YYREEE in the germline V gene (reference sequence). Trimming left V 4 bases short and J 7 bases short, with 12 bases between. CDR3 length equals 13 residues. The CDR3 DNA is TGTGCCAGCAGCCAAGCAACCCTGAACACCATATATTTT. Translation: CASSQATLNTIYF.

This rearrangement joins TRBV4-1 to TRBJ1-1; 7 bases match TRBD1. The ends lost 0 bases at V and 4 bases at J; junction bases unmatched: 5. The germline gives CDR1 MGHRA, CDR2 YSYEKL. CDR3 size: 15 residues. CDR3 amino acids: CASSQDQGGGTEAFF. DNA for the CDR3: TGCGCCAGCAGCCAAGACCAAGGGGGCGGCACTGAAGCTTTCTTT.

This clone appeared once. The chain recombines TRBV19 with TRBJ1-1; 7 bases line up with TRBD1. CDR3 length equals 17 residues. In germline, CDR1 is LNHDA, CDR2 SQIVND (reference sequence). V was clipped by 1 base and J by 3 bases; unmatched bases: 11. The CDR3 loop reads CASSIGQGYFFDTEAFF. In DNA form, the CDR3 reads TGTGCCAGTAGTATAGGACAGGGATATTTCTTTGACACTGAAGCTTTCTTT.

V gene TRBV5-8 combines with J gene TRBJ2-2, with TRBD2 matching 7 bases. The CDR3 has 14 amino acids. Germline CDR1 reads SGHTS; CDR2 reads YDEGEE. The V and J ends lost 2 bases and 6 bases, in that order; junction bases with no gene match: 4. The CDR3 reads CASSLYSGSGELFF. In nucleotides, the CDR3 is TGTGCCAGCAGCTTATATAGCGGGTCCGGGGAGCTGTTTTTT.

Here the CDR3 reads CASSLDFTDTQYF. The CDR3 nucleotides read TGTGCCAGCAGCTTAGACTTCACAGATACGCAGTATTTT. This chain joins TRBV7-2 and TRBJ2-3; no clear D. From germline, CDR1 is SGHTA and CDR2 FQGNSA. The germline V and J ends were trimmed by 1 base and 2 bases, with 4 bases remaining between them. The CDR3 covers 13 residues.

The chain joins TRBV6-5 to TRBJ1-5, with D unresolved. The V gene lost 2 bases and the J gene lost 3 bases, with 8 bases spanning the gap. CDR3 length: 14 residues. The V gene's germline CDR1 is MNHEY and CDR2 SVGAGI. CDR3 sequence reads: CASSYREDNQPQHF. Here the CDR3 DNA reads TGTGCCAGCAGTTACCGGGAGGACAATCAGCCCCAGCATTTT.

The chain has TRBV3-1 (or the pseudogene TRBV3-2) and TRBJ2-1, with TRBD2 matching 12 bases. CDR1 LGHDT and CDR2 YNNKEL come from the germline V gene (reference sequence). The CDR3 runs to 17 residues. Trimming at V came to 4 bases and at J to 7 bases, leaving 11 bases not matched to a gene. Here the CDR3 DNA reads TGTGCCAGCAGCCTGCTCCGACAGGGGACTAGCGGGAATGAGCAGTTCTTC. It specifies CASSLLRQGTSGNEQFF.

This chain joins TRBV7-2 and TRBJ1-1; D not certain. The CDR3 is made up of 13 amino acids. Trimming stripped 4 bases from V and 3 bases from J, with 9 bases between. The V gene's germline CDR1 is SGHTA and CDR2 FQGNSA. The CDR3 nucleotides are TGTGCCAGCAGCTGGGCAGGCGACACTGAAGCTTTCTTT. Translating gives CASSWAGDTEAFF.

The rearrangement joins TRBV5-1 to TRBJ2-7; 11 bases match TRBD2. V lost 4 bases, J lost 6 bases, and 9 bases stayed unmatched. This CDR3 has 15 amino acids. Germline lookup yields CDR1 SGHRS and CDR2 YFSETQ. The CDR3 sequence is CASSVTSGSLGEQYF. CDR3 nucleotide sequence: TGCGCCAGCAGCGTTACTAGCGGGAGCCTCGGCGAGCAGTACTTC.

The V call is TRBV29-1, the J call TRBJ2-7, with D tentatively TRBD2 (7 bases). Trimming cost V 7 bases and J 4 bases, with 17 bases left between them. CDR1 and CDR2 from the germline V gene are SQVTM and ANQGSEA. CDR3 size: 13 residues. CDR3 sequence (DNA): TGCAGCGCAGAGGGGGGGCTGGGATACGAGCAGTACTTC. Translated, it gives CSAEGGLGYEQYF.

The CDR3 loop reads CASESAYNSPLHF. The CDR3 DNA reads as TGTGCCAGCGAGAGCGCCTATAATTCACCCCTCCACTTT. The V gene is TRBV28, the J gene TRBJ1-6, with no clear D. The CDR3 loop spans 13 amino acids. Germline-derived CDR1 and CDR2 are MDHEN and SYDVKM. Trimming pared 8 bases from V and 2 bases from J, leaving 7 bases between.

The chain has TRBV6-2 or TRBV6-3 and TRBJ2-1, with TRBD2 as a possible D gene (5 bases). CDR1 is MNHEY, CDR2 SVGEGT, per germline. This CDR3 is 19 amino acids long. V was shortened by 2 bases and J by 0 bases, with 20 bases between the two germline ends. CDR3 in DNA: TGTGCCAGCAGTTACCCCGCTTCTTTAGTCGGGGACTCCTACAATGAGCAGTTCTTC. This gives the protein CASSYPASLVGDSYNEQFF.

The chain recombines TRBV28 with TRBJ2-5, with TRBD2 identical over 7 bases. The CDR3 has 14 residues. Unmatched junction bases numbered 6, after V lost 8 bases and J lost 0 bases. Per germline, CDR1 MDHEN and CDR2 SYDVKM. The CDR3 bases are TGTGCCAGCTCTAGCGGAACCCACCAAGAGACCCAGTACTTC. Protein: CASSSGTHQETQYF. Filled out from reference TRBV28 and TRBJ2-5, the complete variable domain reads DVKVTQSSRYLVKRTGEKVFLECVQDMDHENMFWYRQDPGLGLRLIYFSYDVKMKEKGDIPEGYSVSREKKERFSLILESASTNQTSMYLCASSSGTHQETQYFGPGTRLLVL.

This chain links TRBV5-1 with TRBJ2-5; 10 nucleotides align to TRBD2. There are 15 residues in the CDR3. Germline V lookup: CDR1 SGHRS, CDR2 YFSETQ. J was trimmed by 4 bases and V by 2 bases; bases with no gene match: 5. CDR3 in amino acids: CASSLAGGPGETQYF. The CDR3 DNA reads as TGCGCCAGCAGCTTAGCGGGAGGGCCTGGAGAGACCCAGTACTTC.

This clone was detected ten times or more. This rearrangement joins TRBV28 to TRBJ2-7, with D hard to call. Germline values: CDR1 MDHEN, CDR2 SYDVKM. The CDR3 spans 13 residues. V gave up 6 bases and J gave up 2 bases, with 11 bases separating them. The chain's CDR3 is CASRPPRTYEQYF. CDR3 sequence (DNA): TGTGCCAGCAGGCCCCCCAGGACCTACGAGCAGTACTTC.

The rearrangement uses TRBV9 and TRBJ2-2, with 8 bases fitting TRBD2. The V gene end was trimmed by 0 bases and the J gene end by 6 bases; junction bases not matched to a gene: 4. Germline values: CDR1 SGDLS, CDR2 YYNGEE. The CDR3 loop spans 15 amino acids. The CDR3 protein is CASSVEGLAPGELFF. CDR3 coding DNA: TGTGCCAGCAGCGTAGAAGGACTAGCCCCCGGGGAGCTGTTTTTT. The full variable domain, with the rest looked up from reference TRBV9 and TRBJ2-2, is DSGVTQTPKHLITATGQRVTLRCSPRSGDLSVYWYQQSLDQGLQFLIQYYNGEERAKGNILERFSAQQFPDLHSELNLSSLELGDSALYFCASSVEGLAPGELFFGEGSRLTVL.

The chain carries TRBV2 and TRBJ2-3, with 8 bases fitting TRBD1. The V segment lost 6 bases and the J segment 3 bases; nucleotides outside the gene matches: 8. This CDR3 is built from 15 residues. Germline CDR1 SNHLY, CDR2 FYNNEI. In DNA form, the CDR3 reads TGTGCCAGCAGCCTAGGGACAGGACAAACAGATACGCAGTATTTT. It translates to CASSLGTGQTDTQYF.

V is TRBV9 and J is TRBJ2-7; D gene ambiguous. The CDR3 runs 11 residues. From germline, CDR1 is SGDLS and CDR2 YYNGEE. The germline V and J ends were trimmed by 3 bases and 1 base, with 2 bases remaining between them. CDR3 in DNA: TGTGCCAGCAGCGCTTCCTACGAGCAGTACTTC. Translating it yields CASSASYEQYF.

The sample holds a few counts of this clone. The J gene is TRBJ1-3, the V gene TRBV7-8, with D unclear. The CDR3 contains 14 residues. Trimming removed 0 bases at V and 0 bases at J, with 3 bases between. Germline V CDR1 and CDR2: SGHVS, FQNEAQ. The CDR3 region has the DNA TGTGCCAGCAGCTTAGCCGTCTCTGGAAACACCATATATTTT. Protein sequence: CASSLAVSGNTIYF.

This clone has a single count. CDR3 in amino acids: CASSLDSVGGGDGYTF. CDR3 coding DNA: TGTGCCAGCAGCTTAGATAGTGTTGGAGGGGGCGATGGCTACACCTTC. The chain combines TRBV11-2 with TRBJ1-2; 7 bases align to TRBD1. The V and J ends lost 0 bases and 6 bases, in that order; junction bases with no gene match: 10. The CDR3 extends over 16 amino acids. Germline CDR1 is SGHAT and CDR2 is FQNNGV. Filled out from reference TRBV11-2 and TRBJ1-2, the complete variable domain reads EAGVAQSPRYKIIEKRQSVAFWCNPISGHATLYWYQQILGQGPKLLIQFQNNGVVDDSQLPKDRFSAERLKGVDSTLKIQPAKLEDSAVYLCASSLDSVGGGDGYTFGSGTRLTVV.

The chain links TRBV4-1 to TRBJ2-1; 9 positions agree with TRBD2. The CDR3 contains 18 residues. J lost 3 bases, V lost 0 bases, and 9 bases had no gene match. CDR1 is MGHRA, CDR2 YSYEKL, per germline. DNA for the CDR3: TGCGCCAGCAGCCAAGATGGGGGACTAGCTGTAGACTACAATGAGCAGTTCTTC. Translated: CASSQDGGLAVDYNEQFF.

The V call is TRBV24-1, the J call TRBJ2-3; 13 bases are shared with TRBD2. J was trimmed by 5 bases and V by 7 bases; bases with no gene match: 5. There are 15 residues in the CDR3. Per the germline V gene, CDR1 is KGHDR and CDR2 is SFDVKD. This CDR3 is CATSGTSGTGDTQYF. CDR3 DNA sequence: TGTGCCACCAGCGGGACTAGCGGGACTGGAGATACGCAGTATTTT.

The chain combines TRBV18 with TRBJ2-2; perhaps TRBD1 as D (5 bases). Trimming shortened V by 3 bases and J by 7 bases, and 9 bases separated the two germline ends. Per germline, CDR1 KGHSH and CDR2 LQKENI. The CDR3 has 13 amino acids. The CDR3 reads CASSPTQDGELFF. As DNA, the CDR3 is TGTGCCAGCTCACCGACACAGGACGGGGAGCTGTTTTTT.